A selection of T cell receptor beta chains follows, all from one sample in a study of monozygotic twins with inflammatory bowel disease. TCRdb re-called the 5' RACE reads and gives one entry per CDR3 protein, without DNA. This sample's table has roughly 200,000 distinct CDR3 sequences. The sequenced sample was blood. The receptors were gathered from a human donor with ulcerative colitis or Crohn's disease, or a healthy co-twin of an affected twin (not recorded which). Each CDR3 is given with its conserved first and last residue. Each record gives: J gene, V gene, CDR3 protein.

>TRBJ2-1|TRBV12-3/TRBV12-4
CASTPWRNHHQFEQFF
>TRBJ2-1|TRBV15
CATSFLDGGGPGDEQFF
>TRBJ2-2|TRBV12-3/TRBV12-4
CASRPGQYWGELFF
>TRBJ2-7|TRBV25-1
CASSRQGSTYEQYF
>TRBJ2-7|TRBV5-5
CASSLDRGFREQYF
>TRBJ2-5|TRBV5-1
CASSSDGGMEETQYF
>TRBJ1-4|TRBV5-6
CASSLKGREKLFF
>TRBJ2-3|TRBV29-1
CSVEGDRNLGRTDTQYF
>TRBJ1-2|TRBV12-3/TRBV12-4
CASSRTSRGYTF
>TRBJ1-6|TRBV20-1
CSAREGQGGTPLHF
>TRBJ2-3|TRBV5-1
CASSWASIGDTQYF
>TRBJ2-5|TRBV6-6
CASRGGGETQYF
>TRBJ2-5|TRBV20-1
CSATPGLAAPMETQYF
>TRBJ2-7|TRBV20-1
CSARSPLGGRTEQYF
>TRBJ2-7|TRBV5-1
CASETGQGLRDQYF
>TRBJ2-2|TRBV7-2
CASSPDYANTGELFF
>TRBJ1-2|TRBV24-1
CATSGRGADGYTF
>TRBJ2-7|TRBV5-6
CASSLTLGGTSYEQYF
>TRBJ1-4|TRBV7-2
CASSLERRENEKLFF
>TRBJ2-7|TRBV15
CATSRDRRVGQYF
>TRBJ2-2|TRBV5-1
CASSSPGQGIGELFF
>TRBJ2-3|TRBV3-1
CASSPTGIPTDTQYF
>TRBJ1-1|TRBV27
CASSTQGQGTEAFF
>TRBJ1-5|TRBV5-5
CASSSQPDMGNQPQHF
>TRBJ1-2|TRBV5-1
CASSYRQDYGYTF
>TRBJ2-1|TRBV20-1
CSARIRSLGSYNEQFF
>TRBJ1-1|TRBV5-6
CASSYLGDRYTEAFF
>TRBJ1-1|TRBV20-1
CSATSGNTEAFF
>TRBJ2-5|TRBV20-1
CSAIDPGWETQYF
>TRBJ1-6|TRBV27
CASSLLPRDRGVSPLHF
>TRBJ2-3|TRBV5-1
CASSLVGGSTDTQYF
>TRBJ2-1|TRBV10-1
CASSALTGGDNEQFF
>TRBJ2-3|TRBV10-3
CAISESTSGGTQYF
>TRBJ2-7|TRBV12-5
CASGLIGSSYEQYF
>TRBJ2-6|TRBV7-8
CASLRNSGANVLTF
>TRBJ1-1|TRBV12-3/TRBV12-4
CASSLAIRGRRTEAFF
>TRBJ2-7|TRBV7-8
CASSPPTGGLPEQYF
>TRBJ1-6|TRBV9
CASSRRPSKALHF
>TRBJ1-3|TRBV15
CATSRAQGSGNTIYF
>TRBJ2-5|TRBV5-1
CASRTEETQYF